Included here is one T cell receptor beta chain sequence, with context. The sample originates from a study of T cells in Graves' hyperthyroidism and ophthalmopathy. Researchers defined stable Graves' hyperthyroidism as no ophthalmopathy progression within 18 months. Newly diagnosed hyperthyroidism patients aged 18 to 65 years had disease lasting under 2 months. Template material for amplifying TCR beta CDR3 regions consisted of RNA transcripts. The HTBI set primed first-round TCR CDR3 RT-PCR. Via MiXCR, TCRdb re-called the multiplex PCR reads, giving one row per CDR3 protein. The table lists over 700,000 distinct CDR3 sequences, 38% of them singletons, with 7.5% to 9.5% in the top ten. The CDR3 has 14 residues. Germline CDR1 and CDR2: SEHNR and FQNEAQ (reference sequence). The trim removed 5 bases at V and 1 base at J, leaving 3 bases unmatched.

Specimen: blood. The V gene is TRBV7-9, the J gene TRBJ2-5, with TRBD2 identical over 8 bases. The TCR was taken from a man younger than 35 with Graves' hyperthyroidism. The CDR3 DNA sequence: TGTGCCAGCAGCCACCTAGCGGGCCAAGAGACCCAGTACTTC. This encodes CASSHLAGQETQYF.